This TCR beta chain emerged from a study of cytomegalovirus exposure and HLA in healthy donors. Study-wide results and limits: Reports showed the classifier diagnosing cytomegalovirus status with high specificity and sensitivity. Earlier findings revealed that most TCR beta V segments proved productive either about 90% or about 30% of the time.

While unrecorded immune exposures were likely, the donors were nominally healthy when sampled. As for this clone: Its specificity is not known.

PCR was performed using 60 Vbeta and 13 Jbeta primers. TCRdb's table, derived via immunoSEQ multiplex PCR, lists solely in-frame clones and lacks some. This table has 150,000 to 200,000 clones, roughly 80% appearing once. The CDR3 extends over 19 amino acids. V gave up 5 bases and J gave up 0 bases; unmatched junction bases: 15. The germline CDR1 and CDR2 sequences are MDHEN and SYDVKM. Sequences were obtained from PBMCs. This rearrangement joins TRBV28 to TRBJ1-5, with 8 bases that match TRBD1. The sequence was obtained from a man younger than 45 in good health and CMV-seropositive. The CDR3 DNA follows: TGTGCCAGCAGTCCTAGGACAGGGCTTAGCTTTTTTAGCAATCAGCCCCAGCATTTT. This translates into CASSPRTGLSFFSNQPQHF.